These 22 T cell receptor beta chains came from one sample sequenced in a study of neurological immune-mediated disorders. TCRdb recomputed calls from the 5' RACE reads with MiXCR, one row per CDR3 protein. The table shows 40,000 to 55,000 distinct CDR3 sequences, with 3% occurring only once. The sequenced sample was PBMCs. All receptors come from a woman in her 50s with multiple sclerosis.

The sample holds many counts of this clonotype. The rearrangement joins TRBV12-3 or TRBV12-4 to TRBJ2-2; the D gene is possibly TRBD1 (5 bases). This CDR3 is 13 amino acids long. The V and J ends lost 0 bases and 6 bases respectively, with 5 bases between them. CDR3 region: CASSLARAGELFF. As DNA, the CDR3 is TGTGCCAGCAGTTTAGCCAGGGCCGGGGAGCTGTTTTTT.

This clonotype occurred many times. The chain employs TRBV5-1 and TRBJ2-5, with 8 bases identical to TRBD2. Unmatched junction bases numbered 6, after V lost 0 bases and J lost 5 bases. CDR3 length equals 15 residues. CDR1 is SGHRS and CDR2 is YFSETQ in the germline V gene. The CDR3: CASSLGGGFLETQYF. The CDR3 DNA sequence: TGCGCCAGCAGCTTGGGCGGGGGGTTTTTGGAGACCCAGTACTTC.

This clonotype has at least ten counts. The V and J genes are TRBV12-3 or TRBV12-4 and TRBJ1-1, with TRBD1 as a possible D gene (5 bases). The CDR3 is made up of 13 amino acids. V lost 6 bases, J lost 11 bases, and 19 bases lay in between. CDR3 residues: CASSLASGLRAFF. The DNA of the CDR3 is TGTGCCAGCAGCCTAGCCTCAGGGTTACGGGCTTTCTTT.

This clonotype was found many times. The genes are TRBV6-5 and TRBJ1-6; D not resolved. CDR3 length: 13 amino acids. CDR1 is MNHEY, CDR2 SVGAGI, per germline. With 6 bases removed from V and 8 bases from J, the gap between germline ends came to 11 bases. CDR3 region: CASSPVQYSPLHF. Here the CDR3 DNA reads TGTGCCAGCAGCCCCGTCCAATATTCACCCCTCCACTTT.

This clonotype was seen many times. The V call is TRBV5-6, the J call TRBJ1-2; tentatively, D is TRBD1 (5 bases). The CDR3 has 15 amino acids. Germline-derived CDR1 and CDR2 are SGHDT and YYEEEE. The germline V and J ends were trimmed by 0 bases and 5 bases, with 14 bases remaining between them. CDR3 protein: CASSLVGGRDYGYTF. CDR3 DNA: TGTGCCAGCAGCTTGGTTGGGGGTCGGGATTATGGCTACACCTTC.

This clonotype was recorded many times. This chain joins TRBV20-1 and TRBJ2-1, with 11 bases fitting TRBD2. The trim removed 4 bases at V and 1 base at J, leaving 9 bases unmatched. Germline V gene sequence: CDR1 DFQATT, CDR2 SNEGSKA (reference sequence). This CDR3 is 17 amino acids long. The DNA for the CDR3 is TGCAGTGCTACTCCCGGGACTAGCGGTCGATCCTACAATGAGCAGTTCTTC. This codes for CSATPGTSGRSYNEQFF.

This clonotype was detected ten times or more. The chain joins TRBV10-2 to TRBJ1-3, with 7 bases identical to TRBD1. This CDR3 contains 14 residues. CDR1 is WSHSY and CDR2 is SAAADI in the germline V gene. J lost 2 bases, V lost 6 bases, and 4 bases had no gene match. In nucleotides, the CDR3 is TGCGCCAGCAGCGGGACAGAAGCTGGAAACACCATATATTTT. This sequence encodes CASSGTEAGNTIYF.

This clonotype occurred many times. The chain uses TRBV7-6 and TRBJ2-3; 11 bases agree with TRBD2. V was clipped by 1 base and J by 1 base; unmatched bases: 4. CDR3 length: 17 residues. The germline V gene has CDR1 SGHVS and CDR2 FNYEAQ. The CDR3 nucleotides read TGTGCCAGCAGCTTAGGTCTAGCGGGAGGACGCACAGATACGCAGTATTTT. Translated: CASSLGLAGGRTDTQYF.

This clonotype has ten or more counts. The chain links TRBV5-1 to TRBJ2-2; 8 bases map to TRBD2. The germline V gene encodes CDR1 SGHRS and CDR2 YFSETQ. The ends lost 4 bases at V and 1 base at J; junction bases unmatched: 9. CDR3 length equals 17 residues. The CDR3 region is CASSLPLADKNTGELFF. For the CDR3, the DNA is TGCGCCAGCAGCCTGCCACTAGCGGACAAGAACACCGGGGAGCTGTTTTTT.

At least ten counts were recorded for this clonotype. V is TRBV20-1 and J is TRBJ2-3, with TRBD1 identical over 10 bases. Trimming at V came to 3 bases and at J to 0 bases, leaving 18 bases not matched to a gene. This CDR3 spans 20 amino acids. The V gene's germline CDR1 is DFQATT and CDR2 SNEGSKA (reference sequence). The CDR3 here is CSASPPPGQGIETSTDTQYF. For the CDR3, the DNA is TGCAGTGCTAGCCCCCCGCCGGGACAGGGGATAGAGACCAGCACAGATACGCAGTATTTT.

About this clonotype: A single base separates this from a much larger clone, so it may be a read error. The CDR3 DNA reads TGTGCCAGCAGGGAAACTAGCGGAGAGAACCAGTACTTC. It specifies CASRETSGENQYF. This chain uses TRBV28 with TRBJ2-5; TRBD2 aligns across 8 bases. From germline, CDR1 is MDHEN and CDR2 SYDVKM. CDR3 size: 13 residues.

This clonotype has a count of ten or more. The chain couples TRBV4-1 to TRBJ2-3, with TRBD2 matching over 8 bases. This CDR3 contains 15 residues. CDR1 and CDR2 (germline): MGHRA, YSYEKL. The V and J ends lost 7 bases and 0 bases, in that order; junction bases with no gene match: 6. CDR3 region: CASTAQRGSTDTQYF. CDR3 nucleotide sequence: TGCGCCAGCACCGCTCAGCGGGGGAGCACAGATACGCAGTATTTT.

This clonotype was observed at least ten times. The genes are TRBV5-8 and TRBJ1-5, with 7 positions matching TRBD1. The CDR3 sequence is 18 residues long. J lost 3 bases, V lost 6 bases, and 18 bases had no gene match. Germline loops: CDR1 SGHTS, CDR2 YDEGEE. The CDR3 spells CASNLRFGTASLNQPQHF. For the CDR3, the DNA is TGTGCCAGCAACCTTCGATTCGGGACAGCGAGCCTCAATCAGCCCCAGCATTTT.

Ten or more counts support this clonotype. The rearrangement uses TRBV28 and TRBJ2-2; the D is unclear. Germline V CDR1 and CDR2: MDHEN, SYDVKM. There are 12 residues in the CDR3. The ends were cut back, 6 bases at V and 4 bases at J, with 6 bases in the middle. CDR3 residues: CASRTPTGELFF. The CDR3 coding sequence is TGTGCCAGCAGAACACCCACCGGGGAGCTGTTTTTT.

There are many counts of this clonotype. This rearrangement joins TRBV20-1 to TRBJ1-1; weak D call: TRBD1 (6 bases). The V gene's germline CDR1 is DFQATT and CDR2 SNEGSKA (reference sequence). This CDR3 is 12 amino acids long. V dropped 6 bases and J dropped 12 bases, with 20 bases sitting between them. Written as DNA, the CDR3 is TGCAGTGCCCGTGACAGGAACACTGGACCTTTCTTT. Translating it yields CSARDRNTGPFF.

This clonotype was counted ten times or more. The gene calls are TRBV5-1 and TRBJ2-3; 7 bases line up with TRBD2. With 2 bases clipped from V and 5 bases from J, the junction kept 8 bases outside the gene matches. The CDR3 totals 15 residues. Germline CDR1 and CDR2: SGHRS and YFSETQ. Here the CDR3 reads CASSFVVREKDTQYF. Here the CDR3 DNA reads TGCGCCAGCAGCTTTGTCGTGCGGGAGAAAGATACGCAGTATTTT.

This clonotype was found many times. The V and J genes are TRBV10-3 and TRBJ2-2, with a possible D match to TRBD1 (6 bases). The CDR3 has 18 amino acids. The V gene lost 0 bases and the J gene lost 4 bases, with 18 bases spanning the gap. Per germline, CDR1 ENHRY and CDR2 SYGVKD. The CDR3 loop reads CAISESKVRGKTTGELFF. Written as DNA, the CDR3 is TGTGCCATCAGTGAGTCGAAGGTTAGGGGGAAGACCACCGGGGAGCTGTTTTTT.

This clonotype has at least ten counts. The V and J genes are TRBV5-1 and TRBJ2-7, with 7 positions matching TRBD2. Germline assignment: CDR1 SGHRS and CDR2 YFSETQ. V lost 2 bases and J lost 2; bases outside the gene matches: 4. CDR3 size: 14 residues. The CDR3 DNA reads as TGCGCCAGCAGCTTCGGGGGGACCCCCTACGAGCAGTACGTC. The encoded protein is CASSFGGTPYEQYV.

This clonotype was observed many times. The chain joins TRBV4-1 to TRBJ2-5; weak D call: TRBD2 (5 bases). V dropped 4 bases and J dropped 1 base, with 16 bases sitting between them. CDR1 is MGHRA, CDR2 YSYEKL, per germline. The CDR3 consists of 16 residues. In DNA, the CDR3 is TGCGCCAGCAGCCTGCACTTCCCCCGGGGCCAAGAGACCCAGTACTTC. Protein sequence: CASSLHFPRGQETQYF.

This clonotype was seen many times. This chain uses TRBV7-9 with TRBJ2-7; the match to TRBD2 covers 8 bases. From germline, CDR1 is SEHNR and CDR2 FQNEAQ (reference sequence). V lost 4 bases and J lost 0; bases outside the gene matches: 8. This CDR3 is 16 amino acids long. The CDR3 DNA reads TGTGCCAGCAGCTCTCGGACTAGCCCTAGCTCCTACGAGCAGTACTTC. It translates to CASSSRTSPSSYEQYF. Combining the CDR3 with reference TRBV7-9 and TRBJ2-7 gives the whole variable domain DTGVSQNPRHKITKRGQNVTFRCDPISEHNRLYWYRQTLGQGPEFLTYFQNEAQLEKSRLLSDRFSAERPKGSFSTLEIQRTEQGDSAMYLCASSSRTSPSSYEQYFGPGTRLTVT.

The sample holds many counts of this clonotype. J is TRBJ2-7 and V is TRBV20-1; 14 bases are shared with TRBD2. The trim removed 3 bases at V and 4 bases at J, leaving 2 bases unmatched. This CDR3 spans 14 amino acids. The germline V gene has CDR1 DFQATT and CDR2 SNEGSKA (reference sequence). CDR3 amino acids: CSASGLAGGYEQYF. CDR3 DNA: TGCAGTGCTAGCGGACTAGCGGGGGGATACGAGCAGTACTTC.

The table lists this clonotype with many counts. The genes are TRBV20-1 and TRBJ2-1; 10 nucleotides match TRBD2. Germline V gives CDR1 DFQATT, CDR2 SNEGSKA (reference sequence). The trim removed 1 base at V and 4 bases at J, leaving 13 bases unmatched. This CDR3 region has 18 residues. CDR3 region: CSARAPLRPSGGYNEQFF. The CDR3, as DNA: TGCAGTGCTAGAGCTCCCCTTCGTCCTAGCGGGGGATACAATGAGCAGTTCTTC.